This T cell receptor (beta chain) stems from a study of blood T cells in healthy people across ages. Study-wide results and limits: Age advanced and TCR beta diversity per million T cells fell, roughly linearly.

The table lists this clonotype with a count of one. The antigen remains unidentified. A sample-barcoded 5' primer and a J-beta primer mix were used in a second PCR of roughly 7 to 12 cycles. MiXCR was run by TCRdb on the 5' RACE reads, yielding one entry per CDR3 protein. This table holds fewer than 1,000,000 distinct CDR3 sequences, around 42% found once. In each sample, at least 7 million PBMCs were isolated. The CDR3 covers 15 residues. Germline CDR1 reads SEHNR; CDR2 reads FQNEAQ (reference sequence). V was pared by 5 bases and J by 6 bases, with 11 bases of the junction left unmatched. The chain combines TRBV7-9 with TRBJ1-2; 8 nucleotides match TRBD1. Sequencing was done on a sample of blood. This clonotype was obtained from a man between 60 and 75 years old in good health. The CDR3 DNA reads TGTGCCAGCAGCCACGGAGACAGGGGCTATGATGGCTACACCTTC. Residues: CASSHGDRGYDGYTF.